This T cell receptor beta chain was documented in a study of blood T cell repertoires in COVID-19. The overall study: Acute and convalescent COVID-19 samples came from the United States, Italy and Spain.

The repertoire was sequenced with immunoSEQ multiplex PCR; TCRdb's copy has only in-frame clones and lacks some. The sample contains about 370,000 clones, 85% to 90% of which appear only once. The CDR3 has 17 amino acids. Per the germline V gene, CDR1 is MDHEN and CDR2 is SYDVKM. The V end lost 6 bases, the J end lost 1 base, and 20 bases lay between the germline ends. The clonotype comes from a man aged 18-30 years who had recovered from COVID-19. The J gene is TRBJ2-3, the V gene TRBV28; perhaps TRBD1 as D (5 bases). The sequencing sample was made of PBMCs or T cells enriched from blood (not recorded which). In DNA form, the CDR3 reads TGTGCCAGCAGCCCTGTAGGGGTGGGTGATCGCACAGATACGCAGTATTTT. Its translation: CASSPVGVGDRTDTQYF. Combining the CDR3 with reference TRBV28 and TRBJ2-3 gives the whole variable domain DVKVTQSSRYLVKRTGEKVFLECVQDMDHENMFWYRQDPGLGLRLIYFSYDVKMKEKGDIPEGYSVSREKKERFSLILESASTNQTSMYLCASSPVGVGDRTDTQYFGPGTRLTVL.